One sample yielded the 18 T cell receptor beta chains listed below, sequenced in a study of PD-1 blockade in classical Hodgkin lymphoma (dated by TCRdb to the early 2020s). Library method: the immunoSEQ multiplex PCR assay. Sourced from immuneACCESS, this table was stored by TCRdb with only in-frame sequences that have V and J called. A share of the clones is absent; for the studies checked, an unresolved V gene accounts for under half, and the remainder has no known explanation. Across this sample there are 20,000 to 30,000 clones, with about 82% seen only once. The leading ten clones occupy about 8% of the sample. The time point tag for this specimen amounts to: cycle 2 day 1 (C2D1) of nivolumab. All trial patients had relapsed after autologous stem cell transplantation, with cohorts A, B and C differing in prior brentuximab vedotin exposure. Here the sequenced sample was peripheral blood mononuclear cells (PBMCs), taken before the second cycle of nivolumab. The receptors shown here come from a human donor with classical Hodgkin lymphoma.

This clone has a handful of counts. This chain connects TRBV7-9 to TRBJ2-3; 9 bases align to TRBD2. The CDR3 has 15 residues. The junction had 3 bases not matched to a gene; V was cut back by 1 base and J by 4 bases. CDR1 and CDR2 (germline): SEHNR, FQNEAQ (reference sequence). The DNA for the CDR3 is TGTGCCAGCAGCTTAGTAGCGGGGGTTGCAGATACGCAGTATTTT. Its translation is CASSLVAGVADTQYF.

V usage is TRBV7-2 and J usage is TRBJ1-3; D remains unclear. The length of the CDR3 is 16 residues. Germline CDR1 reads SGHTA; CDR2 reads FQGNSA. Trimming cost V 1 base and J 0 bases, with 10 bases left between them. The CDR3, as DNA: TGTGCCAGCAGCTTAGGGCAGATCGGCTCTGGAAACACCATATATTTT. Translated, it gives CASSLGQIGSGNTIYF.

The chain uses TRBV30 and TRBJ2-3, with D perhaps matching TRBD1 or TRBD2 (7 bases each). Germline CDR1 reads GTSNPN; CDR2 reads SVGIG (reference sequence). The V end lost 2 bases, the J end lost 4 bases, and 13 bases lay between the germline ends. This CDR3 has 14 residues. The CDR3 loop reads CAWSLRGGADTQYF. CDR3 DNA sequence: TGTGCCTGGAGTCTCAGGGGGGGTGCAGATACGCAGTATTTT.

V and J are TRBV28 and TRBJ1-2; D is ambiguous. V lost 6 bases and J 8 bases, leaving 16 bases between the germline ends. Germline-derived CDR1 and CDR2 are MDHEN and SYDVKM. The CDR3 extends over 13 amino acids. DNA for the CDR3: TGTGCCAGCAGCCAAGGCTCCCGCGTGGGCTACACCTTC. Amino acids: CASSQGSRVGYTF.

The DNA of the CDR3 is TGTGCCAGCAGCTTAGCAGTCAAATACGAGCAGTACTTC. Amino acid sequence: CASSLAVKYEQYF. The genes are TRBV7-2 and TRBJ2-7; unclear D gene. Trimming left V 0 bases short and J 4 bases short, with 7 bases between. This CDR3 comprises 13 residues. The germline gives CDR1 SGHTA, CDR2 FQGNSA.

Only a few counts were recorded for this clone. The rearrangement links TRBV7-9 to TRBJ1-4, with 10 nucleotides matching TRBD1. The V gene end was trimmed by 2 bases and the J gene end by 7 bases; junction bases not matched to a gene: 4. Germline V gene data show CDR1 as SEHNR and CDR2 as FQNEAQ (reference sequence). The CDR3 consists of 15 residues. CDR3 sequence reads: CASSLRTGGTEKLFF. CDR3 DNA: TGTGCCAGCAGCTTACGGACAGGGGGAACTGAAAAACTGTTTTTT. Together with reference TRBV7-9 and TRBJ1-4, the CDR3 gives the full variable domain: DTGVSQNPRHKITKRGQNVTFRCDPISEHNRLYWYRQTLGQGPEFLTYFQNEAQLEKSRLLSDRFSAERPKGSFSTLEIQRTEQGDSAMYLCASSLRTGGTEKLFFGSGTQLSVL.

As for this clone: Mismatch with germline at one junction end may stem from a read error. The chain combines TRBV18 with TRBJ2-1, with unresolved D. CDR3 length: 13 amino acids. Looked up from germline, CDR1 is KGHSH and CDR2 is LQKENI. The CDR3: CASSPISHNEQFF. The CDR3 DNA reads TGTGCCAGCTCACCGATCTCCCACAATGAGCAGTTCTTC.

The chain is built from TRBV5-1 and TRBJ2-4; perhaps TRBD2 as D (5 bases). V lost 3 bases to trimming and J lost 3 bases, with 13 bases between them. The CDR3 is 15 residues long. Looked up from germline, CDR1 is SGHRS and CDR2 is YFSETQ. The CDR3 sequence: CASSSTEGDKNIQYF. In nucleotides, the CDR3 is TGCGCCAGCAGCTCCACTGAGGGAGACAAAAACATTCAGTACTTC. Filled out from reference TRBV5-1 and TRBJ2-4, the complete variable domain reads KAGVTQTPRYLIKTRGQQVTLSCSPISGHRSVSWYQQTPGQGLQFLFEYFSETQRNKGNFPGRFSGRQFSNSRSEMNVSTLELGDSALYLCASSSTEGDKNIQYFGAGTRLSVL.

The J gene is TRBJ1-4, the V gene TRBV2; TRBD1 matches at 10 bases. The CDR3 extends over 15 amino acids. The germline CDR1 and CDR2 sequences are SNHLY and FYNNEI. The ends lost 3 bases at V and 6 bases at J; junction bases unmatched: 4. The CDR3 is CASSDGTGVYEKLFF. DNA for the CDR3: TGTGCCAGCAGTGATGGGACAGGGGTATATGAAAAACTGTTTTTT. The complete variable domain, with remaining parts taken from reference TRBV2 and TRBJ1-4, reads EPEVTQTPSHQVTQMGQEVILRCVPISNHLYFYWYRQILGQKVEFLVSFYNNEISEKSEIFDDQFSVERPDGSNFTLKIRSTKLEDSAMYFCASSDGTGVYEKLFFGSGTQLSVL.

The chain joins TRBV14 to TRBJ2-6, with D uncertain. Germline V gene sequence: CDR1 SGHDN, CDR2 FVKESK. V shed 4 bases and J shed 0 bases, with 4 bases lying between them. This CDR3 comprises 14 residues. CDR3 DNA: TGTGCCAGCAGCCTAGCCTCTGGGGCCAACGTCCTGACTTTC. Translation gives CASSLASGANVLTF.

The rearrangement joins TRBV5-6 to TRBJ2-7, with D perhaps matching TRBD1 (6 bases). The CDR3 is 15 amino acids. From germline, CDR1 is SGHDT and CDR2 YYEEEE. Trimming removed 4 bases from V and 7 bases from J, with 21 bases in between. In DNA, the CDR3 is TGTGCCAGCAGCACTGTCCAGGGGACCCGGTATGAGCAGTACTTC. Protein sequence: CASSTVQGTRYEQYF. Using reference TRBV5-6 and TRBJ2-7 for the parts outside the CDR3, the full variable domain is DAGVTQSPTHLIKTRGQQVTLRCSPKSGHDTVSWYQQALGQGPQFIFQYYEEEERQRGNFPDRFSGHQFPNYSSELNVNALLLGDSALYLCASSTVQGTRYEQYFGPGTRLTVT.

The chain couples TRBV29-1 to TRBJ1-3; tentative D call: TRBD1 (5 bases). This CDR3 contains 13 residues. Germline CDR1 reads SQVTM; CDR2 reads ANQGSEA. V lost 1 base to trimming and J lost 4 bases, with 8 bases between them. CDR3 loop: CSVEGKGGNTIYF. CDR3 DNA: TGCAGCGTTGAAGGGAAGGGGGGAAACACCATATATTTT.

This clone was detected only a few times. The CDR3: CASRMRVPYEQYF. Here the CDR3 DNA reads TGTGCCAGCAGGATGCGGGTCCCCTACGAGCAGTACTTC. The chain couples TRBV2 to TRBJ2-7; tentative D call: TRBD2 (5 bases). Trimming cost V 6 bases and J 2 bases, with 11 bases left between them. In germline, CDR1 is SNHLY, CDR2 FYNNEI. The CDR3 has 13 residues.

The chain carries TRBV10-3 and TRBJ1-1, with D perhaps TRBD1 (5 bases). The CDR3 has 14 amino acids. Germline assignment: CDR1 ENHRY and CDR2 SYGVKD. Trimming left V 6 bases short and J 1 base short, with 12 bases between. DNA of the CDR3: TGTGCCATCAGCCCCCGGGGGACGAACACTGAAGCTTTCTTT. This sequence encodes CAISPRGTNTEAFF.

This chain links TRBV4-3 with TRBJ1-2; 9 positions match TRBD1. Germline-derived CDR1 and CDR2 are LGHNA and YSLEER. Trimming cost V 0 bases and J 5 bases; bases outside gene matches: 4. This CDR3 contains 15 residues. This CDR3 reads CASSQDIGQGYGYTF. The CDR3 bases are TGCGCCAGCAGCCAAGATATAGGACAGGGGTATGGCTACACCTTC.

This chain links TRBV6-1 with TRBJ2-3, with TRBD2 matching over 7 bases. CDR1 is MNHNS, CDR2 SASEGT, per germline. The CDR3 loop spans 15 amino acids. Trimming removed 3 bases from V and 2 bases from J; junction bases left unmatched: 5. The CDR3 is CASSDPGLHTDTQYF. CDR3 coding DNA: TGTGCCAGCAGTGACCCGGGACTACACACAGATACGCAGTATTTT.

The CDR3 bases are TGTGCCAGCAGCTTGGCCGGCAGCTACGAGCAGTACTTC. Protein: CASSLAGSYEQYF. V usage is TRBV5-8 and J usage is TRBJ2-7; D not certain. The CDR3 extends over 13 amino acids. Germline V CDR1 and CDR2: SGHTS, YDEGEE. The germline V and J ends were trimmed by 0 bases and 3 bases, with 7 bases remaining between them. The whole variable domain, remainder taken from reference TRBV5-8 and TRBJ2-7, is EAGVTQSPTHLIKTRGQQATLRCSPISGHTSVYWYQQALGLGLQFLLWYDEGEERNRGNFPPRFSGRQFPNYSSELNVNALELEDSALYLCASSLAGSYEQYFGPGTRLTVT.

CDR3 sequence reads: CASSYEAGVGYTF. In DNA form, the CDR3 reads TGTGCCAGCAGTTACGAGGCAGGGGTTGGCTACACCTTC. The rearrangement links TRBV6-5 to TRBJ1-2; tentatively, D is TRBD1 (6 bases). This CDR3 has 13 residues. The V gene lost 2 bases and the J gene lost 7 bases, with 11 bases spanning the gap. Germline assignment: CDR1 MNHEY and CDR2 SVGAGI.